The present T cell receptor (beta chain) was sequenced within a study of blood T cell repertoires in COVID-19. Study information: Samples representing acute and convalescent COVID-19 were sourced from the United States, Italy and Spain. T cells, B-cell-depleted T cells, or PBMCs provided the cDNA or gDNA that served as material.

This CDR3 comprises 15 residues. The germline V gene encodes CDR1 SGHVS and CDR2 FNYEAQ. The V segment lost 6 bases and the J segment 3 bases; nucleotides outside the gene matches: 4. Study processing details: Cell counts per sample came from amplifying reference gene primers. Here immunoSEQ multiplex PCR was the method, and the copy in TCRdb shows in-frame clones only, minus some. That table is the source of V, J and clone size, and D and trimming were worked out from the DNA. Found here are 150,000 to 160,000 clones, roughly 80% of them singletons; the top ten hold under 0.75%. The TCR was taken from a man in his fifties or sixties with acute or convalescent COVID-19. Sample: peripheral blood. V and J are TRBV7-6 and TRBJ1-6; 8 nucleotides line up with TRBD1. In DNA form, the CDR3 reads TGTGCCAGCAGGAGGACAGGGAACTATAATTCACCCCTCCACTTT. As protein: CASRRTGNYNSPLHF.